Listed below are T cell receptor beta chains from one sample, sequenced in a study of vaccination and CD4 T cells after COVID-19. TCRdb reprocessed the PCR reads via MiXCR and lists one record per CDR3 protein. This table holds about 4,000 distinct CDR3 sequences, over 30% found once. These receptors have no identified antigens. What was sequenced was CD4+ T cells from blood, cultured in vitro. These receptors originate from a human donor who had recovered from COVID-19. Each CDR3 is given with its conserved first and last residue. A D gene is named only where the DNA matches it firmly. Clone size is given for some rows only: seen once, a few or many times, or a class if the clone is expanded.

v_gene	d_gene	abundance	j_gene	CDR3nt	CDR3aa
TRBV20-1	NA	NA	TRBJ2-2	TGCAGTGCTAGGCGGGGCACGAACACCGGGGAGCTGTTTTTT	CSARRGTNTGELFF
TRBV19	TRBD1	few	TRBJ1-6	TGTGCCAGTAGTACCCCCGGGACAGATAATTCACCCCTCCACTTT	CASSTPGTDNSPLHF
TRBV5-1	NA	NA	TRBJ1-1	TGCGCCAGCAGATACGACAGTATGAACACTGAAGCTTTCTTT	CASRYDSMNTEAFF
TRBV6-2/TRBV6-3	NA	NA	TRBJ1-2	TGTGCCAGCAGTTACCCCTCGGGGTTGAGTGGCTACACCTTC	CASSYPSGLSGYTF
TRBV11-2	TRBD2	NA	TRBJ2-5	TGTGCCAGCAGCTTAGACGGGCGGGAGGAGACCCAGTACTTC	CASSLDGREETQYF
TRBV20-1	TRBD2	NA	TRBJ2-1	TGCAGTGCGCGGACTAGCGGGGGGCGTAGGGATGAGCAGTTCTTC	CSARTSGGRRDEQFF
TRBV5-1	TRBD2	NA	TRBJ2-1	TGCGCCAGCAGCTTACGGGATAGCGGGAACTCCTACAATGAGCAGTTCTTC	CASSLRDSGNSYNEQFF
TRBV7-9	TRBD1	NA	TRBJ1-3	TGTGCCAGCAGCCGACGGACAGGGGCAAACTCTGGAAACACCATATATTTT	CASSRRTGANSGNTIYF
TRBV7-9	NA	NA	TRBJ2-1	TGTGCCAGCCAGGACCGGACGAATGAGCAGTTCTTC	CASQDRTNEQFF
TRBV19	TRBD1	medium-sized	TRBJ1-4	TGTGCCAGTAGTATGAAACAGGGGGGGAGTGAAAAACTGTTTTTT	CASSMKQGGSEKLFF
TRBV12-3/TRBV12-4	TRBD2	NA	TRBJ2-5	TGTGCCAGCAGCTCGGGACTAGCGGGGGGGCCGACGGAGACCCAGTACTTC	CASSSGLAGGPTETQYF
TRBV5-4	NA	NA	TRBJ2-7	TGTGCCAGCAGCTTGGATTACGGAGAGCAGTACTTC	CASSLDYGEQYF
TRBV6-1	TRBD1	NA	TRBJ1-1	TGTGCCAGCAGCCACAGACAAGACTCGGGACAGAAGAACACTGAAGCTTTCTTT	CASSHRQDSGQKNTEAFF
TRBV20-1	NA	few	TRBJ1-4	TGCAGTGCTACAGGGTTCGACACGACTAATGAAAAACTGTTTTTT	CSATGFDTTNEKLFF
TRBV5-1	NA	NA	TRBJ2-6	TGCGCCAGCAGCTCCCTCCCTGGGGCCAACGTCCTGACTTTC	CASSSLPGANVLTF
TRBV27	NA	NA	TRBJ2-2	TGTGCCAGCAGTTTACGGACTCAGTTCACCGGGGAGCTGTTTTTT	CASSLRTQFTGELFF
TRBV7-6	TRBD2	NA	TRBJ2-3	TGTGCCAGCAGCTTGGGGGCGGGGGGGCCTTTGTTCGATACGCAGTATTTT	CASSLGAGGPLFDTQYF
TRBV12-3/TRBV12-4	NA	NA	TRBJ2-2	TGTGCCAGCACCCGAACCGGACGGAACACCGGGGAGCTGTTTTTT	CASTRTGRNTGELFF
TRBV19	NA	NA	TRBJ2-1	TGTGCCACCGGGCATAGGGGAGCATCATACAATGAGCAGTTCTTC	CATGHRGASYNEQFF
TRBV7-9	NA	few	TRBJ1-2	TGTGCCAGCAGCTTTCGGGGGGCAGGCTATGGCTACACCTTC	CASSFRGAGYGYTF
TRBV15	NA	NA	TRBJ2-7	TGTGCCACCAGCATAGGGCACTCCTACGAGCAGTACTTC	CATSIGHSYEQYF
TRBV5-4	TRBD2	once	TRBJ2-5	TGTGCCAGCAGCTCTAATGCCGGGACTAGCGGGGATCCAAGAGAGACCCAGTACTTC	CASSSNAGTSGDPRETQYF
TRBV2	NA	NA	TRBJ1-3	TGTGCCAGCTTGGAACAGCTCTCTGGAAACACCATATATTTT	CASLEQLSGNTIYF
TRBV7-6	TRBD1	NA	TRBJ1-3	TGTGCCAGCAGCTCGACAGGGAGCGGAAACACCATATATTTT	CASSSTGSGNTIYF
TRBV12-3/TRBV12-4	NA	NA	TRBJ2-7	TGTGCCAGCTCACACGCGAATAGTTACGAGCAGTACTTC	CASSHANSYEQYF
TRBV6-5	TRBD1	NA	TRBJ2-7	TGTGCCAGCAGTTACCGAGGGACAGGGGGCGAGCAGTACTTC	CASSYRGTGGEQYF
TRBV20-1	NA	NA	TRBJ1-2	TGCAGTGCTAGTCCTTCTGTCAGCACCTATGGCTACACCTTC	CSASPSVSTYGYTF
TRBV12-5	NA	few	TRBJ2-3	TGTGCTAGTGGGCCCCGGGGCCCCAGGGGCACAGATACGCAGTATTTT	CASGPRGPRGTDTQYF
TRBV18	NA	NA	TRBJ2-3	TGTGCCAGCTCACCAACGGGGAACACAGATACGCAGTATTTT	CASSPTGNTDTQYF
TRBV15	NA	few	TRBJ1-2	TGTGCCACCAGCAGAGATAGGACAGATTATGGCTACACCTTC	CATSRDRTDYGYTF
TRBV5-1	NA	NA	TRBJ1-2	TGCGCCAGCAGTCAGGCAGGGGTGTACTATGGCTACACCTTC	CASSQAGVYYGYTF
TRBV5-1	TRBD1	NA	TRBJ2-7	TGCGCCAGCAGTCGGGGGACAGGCTACGAGCAGTACTTC	CASSRGTGYEQYF
TRBV23-1	NA	NA	TRBJ1-2	TGCGCCAGCAGTCAATCGGGACATTTAGATGGCTACACCTTC	CASSQSGHLDGYTF
TRBV11-2	NA	NA	TRBJ1-2	TGTGCCAGCAGCTTAGGCAGAAGTAACTATGGCTACACCTTC	CASSLGRSNYGYTF
TRBV6-1	NA	few	TRBJ1-3	TGTGCCAGCAGCCCCACAGGGTCCAGAAACACCATATATTTT	CASSPTGSRNTIYF
TRBV7-2	TRBD1	few	TRBJ2-7	TGTGCCAGCAGCCCCTATTCAGGGGGCGCTTCGTACGAGCAGTACTTC	CASSPYSGGASYEQYF
TRBV7-6	NA	few	TRBJ2-1	TGTGCCAGCAGCGCTAGGGGCAGGAGGGGGAATGAGCAGTTCTTC	CASSARGRRGNEQFF
TRBV20-1	NA	few	TRBJ1-2	TGCAGTGCTAGACTAAGAGGACAGACGAACGAATTC	CSARLRGQTNEF
TRBV20-1	TRBD2	few	TRBJ2-1	TGCAGTGCTAGACGGGCCTTAGCGGGAGGGTCCTACAATGAGCAGTTCTTC	CSARRALAGGSYNEQFF
TRBV20-1	NA	NA	TRBJ1-4	TGCAGTGCTAGAGATCAGGACCTCGAAAAACTGTTTTTT	CSARDQDLEKLFF
TRBV6-4	NA	few	TRBJ2-2	TGTGCCAGCAGTGACTCGAGGGGCGGGCCCGGGGAGCTGTTTTTT	CASSDSRGGPGELFF
TRBV6-2/TRBV6-3	NA	few	TRBJ2-7	TGTGCCAGCACCCGCACTTCGGGACCCTACGAGCAGTACTTC	CASTRTSGPYEQYF